This TCR beta chain was recorded in a study of CD8 T cells in Susac syndrome. The CDR3 extends over 14 amino acids. The V and J ends lost 0 bases and 4 bases respectively, with 8 bases between them. Germline loops: CDR1 SGHRS, CDR2 YFSETQ. Reverse transcription of about 0.45 to 1 ug RNA was performed with random hexamers. In TCRdb, the immunoSEQ multiplex PCR reads were re-called with MiXCR into one record per CDR3 protein. This table has some 76,000 distinct CDR3 sequences, more than 85% appearing once. The chain combines TRBV5-1 with TRBJ2-1, with unresolved D. Specimen: CD8+ T cells from PBMCs. The sequence came from a human donor with multiple sclerosis. The CDR3 DNA reads TGCGCCAGCAGCTTGGAACCAACATACAATGAGCAGTTCTTC. Translating it yields CASSLEPTYNEQFF. Combining the CDR3 with reference TRBV5-1 and TRBJ2-1 gives the whole variable domain KAGVTQTPRYLIKTRGQQVTLSCSPISGHRSVSWYQQTPGQGLQFLFEYFSETQRNKGNFPGRFSGRQFSNSRSEMNVSTLELGDSALYLCASSLEPTYNEQFFGPGTRLTVL.